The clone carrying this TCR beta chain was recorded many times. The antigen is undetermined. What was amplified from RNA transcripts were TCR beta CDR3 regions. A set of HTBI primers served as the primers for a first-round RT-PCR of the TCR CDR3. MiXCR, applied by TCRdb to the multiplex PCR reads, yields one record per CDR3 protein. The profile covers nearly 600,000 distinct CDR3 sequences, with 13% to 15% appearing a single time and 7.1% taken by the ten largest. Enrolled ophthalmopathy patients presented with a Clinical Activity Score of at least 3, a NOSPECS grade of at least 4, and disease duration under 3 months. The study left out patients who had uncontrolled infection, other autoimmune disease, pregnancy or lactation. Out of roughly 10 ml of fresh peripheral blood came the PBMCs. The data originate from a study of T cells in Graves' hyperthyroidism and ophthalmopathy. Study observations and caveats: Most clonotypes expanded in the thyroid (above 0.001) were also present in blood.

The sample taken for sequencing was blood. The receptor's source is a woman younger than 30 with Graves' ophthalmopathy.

CDR3 region: CASSRGTGKMEQYF. Written as DNA, the CDR3 is TGTGCCAGCAGCCGCGGGACAGGGAAAATGGAGCAGTACTTC. V and J are TRBV27 and TRBJ2-7; 9 bases match TRBD1. Unmatched junction bases numbered 10, after V lost 6 bases and J lost 7 bases. Germline V CDR1 and CDR2: MNHEY, SMNVEV (reference sequence). CDR3 length equals 14 residues.